The source of this T cell receptor beta chain is a study of T cell responses to AZD1222 COVID-19 vaccine. This CDR3 region has 14 residues. V lost 4 bases, J lost 8 bases, and 15 bases lay in between. Germline V lookup: CDR1 SGHKS, CDR2 YYEKEE (reference sequence). Assay: immunoSEQ multiplex PCR; the TCRdb copy retains only in-frame clones and omits some. Among about 120,000 clones listed, 80% to 95% were seen once. This chain connects TRBV5-5 to TRBJ1-4, with D perhaps matching TRBD1 (5 bases). Sequenced here: peripheral blood, sampled on day 0 of AZD1222 vaccination. The sequence was collected from an adult in good health. The CDR3 spells CASSRDLGLEKLFF. Here the CDR3 DNA reads TGTGCCAGCAGCCGGGACCTTGGATTGGAAAAACTGTTTTTT.